What follows are 27 T cell receptor beta chains derived from one specimen sequenced in a study of cytomegalovirus exposure and HLA in healthy donors. The PCR had 60 Vbeta and 13 Jbeta primers. Assay used: immunoSEQ multiplex PCR; TCRdb lists only in-frame clones, some missing. Of 70,000 or so clones listed, around 68% were seen once; the top ten hold roughly 9.7%. The sample taken for sequencing was PBMCs. These receptors all stem from a woman in her twenties or thirties in good health and CMV-seronegative.

This clone was detected only once. V is TRBV9 and J is TRBJ2-3, with D maybe TRBD2 (5 bases). Trimming left V 0 bases short and J 5 bases short, with 7 bases between. CDR1 and CDR2 from the germline V gene are SGDLS and YYNGEE. The CDR3 runs 13 residues. The CDR3 is CASSVVGVDTQYF. The CDR3 DNA sequence: TGTGCCAGCAGCGTAGTCGGGGTAGATACGCAGTATTTT.

This clone occurred once. The rearrangement joins TRBV11-2 to TRBJ2-7; possibly TRBD2 for D (5 bases). The V gene's germline CDR1 is SGHAT and CDR2 FQNNGV. This CDR3 spans 15 amino acids. The V gene lost 3 bases and the J gene lost 7 bases, with 19 bases spanning the gap. The CDR3 DNA follows: TGTGCCAGCAGCTTTTTGACTACCTCGCTGGGGGAGCAGTACTTC. Protein product: CASSFLTTSLGEQYF.

V gene TRBV19 combines with J gene TRBJ1-2, with D unclear. V was pared by 5 bases and J by 5 bases, with 12 bases between. Per germline, CDR1 LNHDA and CDR2 SQIVND (reference sequence). The CDR3 totals 13 residues. This CDR3 is CASSPRGVYGYTF. Written as DNA, the CDR3 is TGTGCCAGTAGTCCCCGGGGAGTTTATGGCTACACCTTC.

In this sample, this clone turned up a few times. The chain couples TRBV7-6 to TRBJ2-7; the D is unclear. Trimming took 5 bases from V and 4 from J, leaving 6 bases between them. The CDR3 consists of 11 residues. Germline CDR1 and CDR2: SGHVS and FNYEAQ. The CDR3 bases are TGTGCCAGCAGCCCCGGTTACGAGCAGTACTTC. It encodes CASSPGYEQYF. The whole variable domain, remainder taken from reference TRBV7-6 and TRBJ2-7, is GAGVSQSPRYKVTKRGQDVALRCDPISGHVSLYWYRQALGQGPEFLTYFNYEAQQDKSGLPNDRFSAERPEGSISTLTIQRTEQRDSAMYRCASSPGYEQYFGPGTRLTVT.

The chain recombines TRBV30 with TRBJ2-3; 16 nucleotides align to TRBD2. With 2 bases clipped from V and 6 bases from J, the junction kept 5 bases outside the gene matches. CDR3 length: 16 residues. CDR1 is GTSNPN and CDR2 is SVGIG in the germline V gene (reference sequence). CDR3: CAWSPGLAGGRDTQYF. Written as DNA, the CDR3 is TGTGCCTGGAGTCCGGGACTAGCGGGGGGGCGCGATACGCAGTATTTT.

The chain uses TRBV6-5 and TRBJ2-2; the match to TRBD1 covers 7 bases. Germline V lookup: CDR1 MNHEY, CDR2 SVGAGI. The ends lost 0 bases at V and 4 bases at J; junction bases unmatched: 5. This CDR3 has 16 amino acids. CDR3: CASSYSVDRATGELFF. In DNA form, the CDR3 reads TGTGCCAGCAGTTACTCGGTCGACAGGGCCACCGGGGAGCTGTTTTTT.

The V gene is TRBV7-2, the J gene TRBJ2-6, with D tentatively TRBD2 (6 bases). Per the germline V gene, CDR1 is SGHTA and CDR2 is FQGNSA. Trimming pared 5 bases from V and 0 bases from J, leaving 8 bases between. This CDR3 is 15 amino acids long. CDR3 protein: CASSPGSSGANVLTF. The CDR3 region has the DNA TGTGCCAGCAGCCCCGGGAGCTCTGGGGCCAACGTCCTGACTTTC.

This rearrangement joins TRBV4-2 to TRBJ1-1; no reliable D call. The length of the CDR3 is 16 residues. Germline V lookup: CDR1 LGHNA, CDR2 YNFKEQ. V lost 1 base to trimming and J lost 0 bases, with 12 bases between them. As DNA, the CDR3 is TGTGCCAGCAGCCAAGCGGAGAAGACCATGAACACTGAAGCTTTCTTT. This sequence encodes CASSQAEKTMNTEAFF.

This clone was counted only a few times. This chain connects TRBV7-9 to TRBJ2-7, with 9 bases that match TRBD1. Germline-derived CDR1 and CDR2 are SEHNR and FQNEAQ (reference sequence). After removal of 4 bases from V and 2 bases from J, the junction contained 9 bases not matched to a gene. The CDR3 extends over 16 amino acids. The CDR3 loop reads CASSSTGQGVPYEQYF. The CDR3 nucleotides read TGTGCCAGCAGCTCTACGGGACAGGGCGTTCCCTACGAGCAGTACTTC. The full variable domain, rest sourced from reference TRBV7-9 and TRBJ2-7, is DTGVSQNPRHKITKRGQNVTFRCDPISEHNRLYWYRQTLGQGPEFLTYFQNEAQLEKSRLLSDRFSAERPKGSFSTLEIQRTEQGDSAMYLCASSSTGQGVPYEQYFGPGTRLTVT.

The chain joins TRBV6-6 to TRBJ1-2; D unresolved. The CDR3 consists of 14 residues. CDR1 and CDR2 (germline): MNHNY, SVGAGI (reference sequence). Trimming removed 6 bases from V and 8 bases from J, with 19 bases in between. This CDR3 is CASRTFGVHRGYTF. The CDR3 nucleotides are TGTGCCAGCAGGACGTTCGGGGTTCATAGGGGCTACACCTTC.

J is TRBJ2-7 and V is TRBV5-6; 7 bases match TRBD1. Trimming took 0 bases from V and 6 from J; bases not matched to a gene: 6. CDR1 is SGHDT and CDR2 is YYEEEE in the germline V gene. The CDR3 totals 14 residues. CDR3 loop: CASSLDYRGSEQYF. The DNA for the CDR3 is TGTGCCAGCAGCTTGGACTACAGGGGAAGCGAGCAGTACTTC.

The V gene is TRBV30, the J gene TRBJ2-2; 7 bases are a match to TRBD2. Germline CDR1 reads GTSNPN; CDR2 reads SVGIG (reference sequence). The junction had 2 bases not matched to a gene; V was cut back by 0 bases and J by 1 base. The CDR3 length is 15 residues. The CDR3 DNA sequence: TGTGCCTGGAGTGTTCTAGCGGAGAACACCGGGGAGCTGTTTTTT. Its protein product is CAWSVLAENTGELFF. Based on the CDR3 plus reference TRBV30 and TRBJ2-2, the full variable domain is SQTIHQWPATLVQPVGSPLSLECTVEGTSNPNLYWYRQAAGRGLQLLFYSVGIGQISSEVPQNLSASRPQDRQFILSSKKLLLSDSGFYLCAWSVLAENTGELFFGEGSRLTVL.

This clone was found a few times. The chain links TRBV7-2 to TRBJ1-6; D is undetermined. Trimming removed 0 bases from V and 6 bases from J, with 9 bases in between. The length of the CDR3 is 15 residues. CDR1 and CDR2 (germline): SGHTA, FQGNSA. In DNA, the CDR3 is TGTGCCAGCAGCTTAGCGCTCGGGGTTAATTCACCCCTCCACTTT. This sequence encodes CASSLALGVNSPLHF.

This chain connects TRBV29-1 to TRBJ2-6; 9 bases line up with TRBD1. V gave up 6 bases and J gave up 1 base; unmatched junction bases: 1. In germline, CDR1 is SQVTM, CDR2 ANQGSEA. CDR3 length: 14 amino acids. Here the CDR3 reads CSVQGASGANVLTF. The CDR3 bases are TGCAGCGTACAGGGGGCATCTGGGGCCAACGTCCTGACTTTC.

The table lists this clone with a few counts. A far larger clone is just one base off, so this is likely a read error. The V gene is TRBV27, the J gene TRBJ2-3; 13 positions match TRBD2. The germline gives CDR1 MNHEY, CDR2 SMNVEV (reference sequence). CDR3 length equals 17 residues. This CDR3 reads CVSSIGLAGANTDTQYF. The CDR3 DNA is TGTGTCAGCAGTATCGGACTAGCGGGGGCCAACACAGATACGCAGTATTTT.

The chain is built from TRBV7-9 and TRBJ2-3, with TRBD1 identical over 8 bases. Germline trimming cut 4 bases from V and 3 bases from J; bases unmatched to any gene: 9. The CDR3 is 16 residues long. CDR1 is SEHNR and CDR2 is FQNEAQ in the germline V gene (reference sequence). Here the CDR3 DNA reads TGTGCCAGCAGCTCCTGGACAGGGAGACTAACAGATACGCAGTATTTT. This sequence encodes CASSSWTGRLTDTQYF.

This clone was seen only a few times. The V and J genes are TRBV6-5 and TRBJ2-7, with 8 nucleotides matching TRBD1. This CDR3 has 13 residues. CDR1 and CDR2 (germline): MNHEY, SVGAGI. V lost 6 bases and J lost 5; bases outside the gene matches: 6. CDR3 in amino acids: CASRRQGTDEQYF. CDR3 nucleotide sequence: TGTGCCAGCAGACGACAGGGGACCGACGAGCAGTACTTC.

DNA of the CDR3: TGTGCCAGCAGCTACACCGGGACACCGAATGAAAAACTGTTTTTT. It translates to CASSYTGTPNEKLFF. This chain uses TRBV7-8 with TRBJ1-4, with a weak D call TRBD1 (6 bases). Germline-derived CDR1 and CDR2 are SGHVS and FQNEAQ. This CDR3 spans 15 amino acids. Trimming shortened V by 4 bases and J by 5 bases, and 14 bases separated the two germline ends.

This chain connects TRBV7-2 to TRBJ1-2; 8 bases align to TRBD1. The CDR3 runs 15 residues. The V gene end was trimmed by 1 base and the J gene end by 7 bases; junction bases not matched to a gene: 8. Germline V gene data show CDR1 as SGHTA and CDR2 as FQGNSA. The chain's CDR3 is CASSLGWGQDSGYTF. Written as DNA, the CDR3 is TGTGCCAGCAGCTTAGGGTGGGGACAGGACTCTGGCTACACCTTC.

The chain has TRBV21-1 and TRBJ2-2; TRBD1, the table's D call, was not compared with the DNA. TRBV21-1 represents a pseudogene. The CDR3 has 14 residues. The chain's CDR3 is CASSKVGCLGELFF. CDR3 coding DNA: TGTGCCAGCAGCAAAGTTGGCTGCCTCGGGGAGCTGTTTTTT.

V gene TRBV9 combines with J gene TRBJ2-3; D is perhaps TRBD2 (6 bases). Trimming took off 4 bases at V and 5 bases at J, with 17 bases between the two ends. The CDR3 loop spans 15 amino acids. Germline CDR1 reads SGDLS; CDR2 reads YYNGEE. The CDR3 sequence: CASSPQLFSGDTQYF. As DNA, the CDR3 is TGTGCCAGCAGCCCCCAGCTATTTAGCGGAGATACGCAGTATTTT. The full variable domain, rest sourced from reference TRBV9 and TRBJ2-3, is DSGVTQTPKHLITATGQRVTLRCSPRSGDLSVYWYQQSLDQGLQFLIQYYNGEERAKGNILERFSAQQFPDLHSELNLSSLELGDSALYFCASSPQLFSGDTQYFGPGTRLTVL.

The chain employs TRBV13 and TRBJ2-2; D gene unclear. Trimming took off 4 bases at V and 0 bases at J, with 6 bases between the two ends. The CDR3 has 14 residues. The germline CDR1 and CDR2 sequences are PRHDT and FYEKMQ (reference sequence). CDR3 residues: CASSSPANTGELFF. The CDR3 coding sequence is TGTGCCAGCAGCTCTCCCGCGAACACCGGGGAGCTGTTTTTT.

This clone was recorded once. The chain has TRBV14 and TRBJ2-2; D is undetermined. The length of the CDR3 is 13 residues. Deletions cut 4 bases from V and 4 bases from J, with 7 bases between. The V gene's germline CDR1 is SGHDN and CDR2 FVKESK. This chain's CDR3 is CASSLTFTGELFF. The CDR3 DNA reads as TGTGCCAGCAGCCTCACATTCACCGGGGAGCTGTTTTTT. Full variable domain (missing parts from reference TRBV14 and TRBJ2-2): EAGVTQFPSHSVIEKGQTVTLRCDPISGHDNLYWYRRVMGKEIKFLLHFVKESKQDESGMPNNRFLAERTGGTYSTLKVQPAELEDSGVYFCASSLTFTGELFFGEGSRLTVL.

This clone was seen only a few times. The chain employs TRBV2 and TRBJ1-4; D is possibly TRBD1 (5 bases). With 1 base removed from V and 8 bases from J, the gap between germline ends came to 14 bases. Per germline, CDR1 SNHLY and CDR2 FYNNEI. This CDR3 is built from 15 residues. The chain's CDR3 is CASSEDAGGEEKLFF. In DNA, the CDR3 is TGTGCCAGCAGTGAAGACGCGGGGGGTGAGGAAAAACTGTTTTTT.

The rearrangement joins TRBV12-5 to TRBJ1-1; D is unresolved. Germline-derived CDR1 and CDR2 are LGHNT and FRNRAP. The CDR3 consists of 13 residues. V lost 5 bases, J lost 6 bases, and 13 bases lay in between. The CDR3 loop is CASGASWSSEAFF. The DNA of the CDR3 is TGTGCTAGTGGTGCCTCGTGGAGCTCTGAAGCTTTCTTT.

The chain carries TRBV2 and TRBJ1-5; D is uncertain. This CDR3 comprises 11 residues. Per the germline V gene, CDR1 is SNHLY and CDR2 is FYNNEI. Trimming removed 6 bases at V and 5 bases at J, with 5 bases between. The CDR3 region has the DNA TGTGCCAGCAGGGCGGATCAGCCCCAGCATTTT. It yields the protein CASRADQPQHF. Together with reference TRBV2 and TRBJ1-5, the CDR3 gives the full variable domain: EPEVTQTPSHQVTQMGQEVILRCVPISNHLYFYWYRQILGQKVEFLVSFYNNEISEKSEIFDDQFSVERPDGSNFTLKIRSTKLEDSAMYFCASRADQPQHFGDGTRLSIL.

The chain couples TRBV7-2 to TRBJ2-2; a possible D gene is TRBD1 (6 bases). This CDR3 is 19 amino acids long. Trimming pared 2 bases from V and 5 bases from J, leaving 24 bases between. Germline-derived CDR1 and CDR2 are SGHTA and FQGNSA. The CDR3: CASSLTGSSWEMETGELFF. In DNA form, the CDR3 reads TGTGCCAGCAGCTTAACAGGGTCCTCTTGGGAAATGGAGACCGGGGAGCTGTTTTTT.